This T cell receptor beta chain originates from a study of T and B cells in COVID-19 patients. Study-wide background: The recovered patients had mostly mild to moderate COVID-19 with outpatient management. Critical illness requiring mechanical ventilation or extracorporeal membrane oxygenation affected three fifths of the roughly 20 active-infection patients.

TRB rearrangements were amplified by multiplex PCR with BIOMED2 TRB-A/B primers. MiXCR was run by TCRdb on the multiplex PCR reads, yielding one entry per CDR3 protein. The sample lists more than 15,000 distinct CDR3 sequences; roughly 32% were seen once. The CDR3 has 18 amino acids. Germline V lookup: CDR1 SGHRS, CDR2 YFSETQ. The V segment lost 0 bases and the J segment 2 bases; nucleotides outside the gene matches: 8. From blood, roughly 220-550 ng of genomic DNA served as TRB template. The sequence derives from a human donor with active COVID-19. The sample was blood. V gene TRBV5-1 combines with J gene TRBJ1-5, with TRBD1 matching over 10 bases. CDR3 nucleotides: TGCGCCAGCAGCTTGGGGACAGGGGGAGCTGGGGGCAATCAGCCCCAGCATTTT. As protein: CASSLGTGGAGGNQPQHF.